Here is one TCR beta chain with its context. This clone was found once. Its antigen remains undetermined. Base qualities are not recorded, but no much larger clone differs from it by a single base. CDR1 SGHAT and CDR2 FQNNGV are derived from the germline V gene. Trimming accounts for 5 bases at V and 4 bases at J, while the number of junction bases matched to no gene is 15. Including cysteine and phenylalanine, the CDR3 has 17 amino acids. The sequence is cut down to CDR3 DNA, 51 bases in frame from base 1. In Seattle, one collaborating source enrolled patients while the infection was active and tracked those patients longitudinally over the course of disease. Each collaborating institution followed its own protocols to collect whole blood in K2EDTA tubes. For TCRbeta analysis, collaborators shipped samples as frozen whole blood, isolated PBMCs, or DNA extracted from either of those sample types. TCRbeta CDR3 regions were amplified from genomic DNA using the immunoSEQ Assay, a bias-controlled multiplex PCR. The paper's processing steps were these. Within the assay, amplification of reference gene primers was used to estimate how many nucleated cells each sample contained. To quantify the absolute abundance of each unique TCRbeta CDR3 rearrangement, sequence reads were collapsed and filtered. Productive Simpson clonality was computed per sample as the square root of Simpson's diversity index over productive rearrangements. The immuneACCESS repertoire file appears here via TCRdb, limited to in-frame rearrangements. These files lack a portion of the clones; in checked studies, under half of the deficit traces to unresolved V genes, and the cause of the others is not known. V and J calls plus clone size are reproduced from that table; the DNA served to infer D and trimming. The sample includes under 400,000 clones, with 87% observed a single time. The ten largest clonotypes hold more than 9% of the sample.

This entry is derived from a study of blood T cell repertoires in COVID-19 (dated by TCRdb to the early 2020s). With regard to the full study: Collaborator samples came from the United States, Italy and Spain and covered acute and convalescent phases of COVID-19. A de-identified subject ID, COVID-19 status, age in years and sex were almost always included in the sample metadata. The prospective study material was composed of cDNA or gDNA derived from T cells, B-cell-depleted T cells, or PBMCs. Subjects who had been exposed to COVID-19, were actively infected with it, or had recovered from it provided the deeply sampled blood TCRbeta repertoires that made up the dataset. Samples came from the ongoing ImmuneRACE study (first 160 participants) plus 1,254 subjects from 6 global collaborators. Where available, HLA class I and class II types were taken from metadata supplied by the sample provider and were not determined by assay-based typing. The repertoires were released in a freely available public database meant as a resource for research on the immune response to SARS-CoV-2. General findings and caveats noted by the study authors: Clinical and demographic metadata were provided uncurated, with the amount varying by source and participant.

The sequence was collected from a woman under 40 with COVID-19, enrolled during active disease. Sample: peripheral blood. Recombination joined TRBV11-2 with TRBJ2-5, and TRBD1 matches 8 of the central bases. The DNA sequence is as follows: TGTGCCAGCAGCCTACGGACAGGGCAAGACCCAACAGAGACCCAGTACTTC. Its product reads: CASSLRTGQDPTETQYF.